This TCR beta chain was recovered during a study of T-cell memory formation after mild COVID-19. As to this clonotype: Its antigen is still unknown.

TCRdb reprocessed the 5' RACE reads via MiXCR and lists one record per CDR3 protein. The sample gives 130,000 to 150,000 distinct CDR3 sequences, under 25% of which show up once; around 2.5% is in the top ten. CDR1 GTSNPN and CDR2 SVGIG come from the germline V gene (reference sequence). The CDR3 covers 13 residues. Trimming removed 0 bases from V and 1 base from J, with 6 bases in between. Study results and limitations: CD4/CD8 balance characterized clones contracting day 15 to 85, and CD4+ skew characterized later expanders. Unconfirmed was the SARS-CoV-2 specificity of second-wave clones that peaked on day 37. Clones that contracted clustered mainly in CM and EM if CD4+ and in EMRA if CD8+.

The sample consisted of PBMCs or a T cell subset sorted from them (not recorded which). The chain carries TRBV30 and TRBJ2-5; no reliable D call. The sequence was obtained from an adult woman who had mild COVID-19 (a few samples of this study predate the infection). Cell type and time point are not known. The CDR3 reads CAWSVLAQETQYF. The CDR3 DNA sequence: TGTGCCTGGAGTGTACTGGCCCAAGAGACCCAGTACTTC. Based on the CDR3 plus reference TRBV30 and TRBJ2-5, the full variable domain is SQTIHQWPATLVQPVGSPLSLECTVEGTSNPNLYWYRQAAGRGLQLLFYSVGIGQISSEVPQNLSASRPQDRQFILSSKKLLLSDSGFYLCAWSVLAQETQYFGPGTRLLVL.